This T cell receptor beta chain appears in the sequencing data of a study of yellow fever vaccine responses in identical twins. The study's findings and limits: Twin vaccine T cell responses reportedly seemed partly convergent, partly personalized.

TCRdb reanalysed the RT-PCR reads using MiXCR and keeps one entry per CDR3 protein. The data contain about 11,000 distinct CDR3 sequences, over 60% of them singletons. Comment on this clonotype: Its antigen remains unidentified.

The CDR3 runs to 17 residues. The germline gives CDR1 SGHAT, CDR2 FQDESV (reference sequence). V shed 1 base and J 2 bases; nucleotides not matched to a gene: 9. This receptor was taken from a woman between 18 and 29 years old who received the yellow fever vaccine. The V and J genes are TRBV11-1 and TRBJ2-3, with TRBD2 matching over 7 bases. The sequencing used T cells from blood (PBMCs), unsorted or a sorted subset (not recorded which), collected before or after yellow fever vaccination (not recorded which). Here the CDR3 reads CASSLGSSGTNTDTQYF. CDR3 bases: TGTGCCAGCAGCTTAGGATCTAGCGGAACAAACACAGATACGCAGTATTTT.